This T cell receptor (beta chain) was captured in a study of technical replicates of blood from several donors (dated by TCRdb to 2016 to 2017). Regarding this clone: The target of this receptor is not known. No clone much larger than this one lies a single base away; base qualities are absent.

V is shortened by 3 bases, J by 5 bases, and the region joining them spans 8 bases. CDR1 SGHAT and CDR2 FQNNGV are derived from the germline V gene. CDR3 length: 12 amino acids, cysteine to phenylalanine. The kept DNA is CDR3 alone, 36 bases in frame from the first base. The protocol used for the library was the immunoSEQ multiplex PCR assay. Not all clones reach the TCRdb copy of this immuneACCESS table, which keeps in-frame sequences only. Checked studies attribute under half of the gap to unresolved V genes and leave the rest unexplained. This sample comprises tens of thousands of clones, roughly 94% of them detected only once. The ten top clones hold roughly 0.37% of the sample.

Material: T cells isolated from PBMCs. The TCR was taken from a human donor in good health. The receptor chain draws on TRBV11-2 and TRBJ2-7; possibly the D gene is TRBD2, per 5 matching bases. The nucleotide sequence is TGTGCCAGCAGCTTTGGAGGAGACGAGCAGTACTTC. Translated, it reads CASSFGGDEQYF.